This T cell receptor beta chain was obtained from a study of siplizumab effects on memory and regulatory T cells (dated by TCRdb to the late 2010s). Study-level background: Paired mixed lymphocyte reactions were run with siplizumab at 1 ug/mL and without drug, across roughly 8 responder-stimulator pairs. The effect of the anti-CD2 antibody siplizumab on alloreactive T-cell subsets was examined in allogeneic mixed lymphocyte reactions constructed from human PBMCs.

With regard to this clone: Its antigen specificity is not known. Base qualities are not at hand, and no much larger clone is one base apart.

The library was prepared using the immunoSEQ multiplex PCR assay. Each sample had around 100,000 TCR templates assayed by the deep sequencing platform. Genomic DNA extracted from sorted T cells was used for TCRbeta CDR3 sequencing. On the study's bioinformatics: Clonal analysis of TCRbeta CDR3 data was done in the R programming language. Alloreactive CD4+ and CD8+ clones were identified by comparing unstimulated samples to CFSE-low samples taken after the reaction. By matching sequences to the repertoires of sorted unstimulated Treg and non-Treg cells, each alloreactive CD4+ clone was assigned a regulatory or non-regulatory origin. TCRdb stores this immuneACCESS table with in-frame sequences only. Part of the clones is absent; in the studies checked, under half of the shortfall reflects unresolved V genes, and no reason is known for the rest. The DNA was the basis for D and trimming; V, J and clone size are from that table. For this sample the table gives about 9,900 clones, of which around 40% were detected only once. Over 8.5% of the sample rests with the top ten.

On the study overall, not on this receptor specifically: Because sequences below about 10^-5 frequency were poorly captured, only a minor fraction of alloreactive clones could be mapped to unstimulated subsets. Greater diversity appeared to be present in unstimulated naive T cells than in memory T cells, and a substantial contribution to the alloresponse seemed to be made by naive cells. The cumulative frequency of alloreactive sequences that could be traced back to unstimulated CD4+ memory T cells was significantly reduced by siplizumab. Of the alloreactive CD4+ clones that could be mapped, the Treg-derived share averaged approximately 69% with siplizumab compared with around 27% in control reactions. About 80-97% of proliferating CD4+ or CD8+ clones could not be given a naive or memory phenotype. Whether proliferating Tregs from siplizumab cultures actually had suppressive function was not functionally confirmed.

Mixed lymphocyte reaction cells were cocultured at 37°C for five to seven days. Responder PBMCs were labelled with CFSE, stimulator PBMCs were labelled with Violet Dye, and the two were mixed at a 1:1 ratio. Sorted unstimulated T cells, along with proliferating T cells recovered from mixed lymphocyte reactions, underwent TCRbeta CDR3 sequencing. Fresh whole blood from 9 to 10 HLA-typed healthy donors served as the source for isolating PBMCs. Proliferating CFSE-low responder T cells were FACS-sorted after the mixed lymphocyte reaction for TCR sequencing. From cysteine to phenylalanine, the CDR3 is 14 amino acids long. Just CDR3 DNA is preserved here, 42 bases in frame from base 1. From a lookup of the germline V gene, CDR1 and CDR2 are SGHTA and FQGNSA. The V end loses 5 bases and the J end loses 1 base, and a stretch of 8 bases separates them.

The rearrangement joined TRBV7-2 to TRBJ1-4; the D gene cannot be named for sure. Material for sequencing was CFSE-low (dividing) CD4+ T cells sorted from an allogeneic mixed lymphocyte reaction. The TCR sequence derives from a human donor in good health; the cells came from an allogeneic mixed lymphocyte reaction. The CDR3 region reads CASSPRGTNEKLFF. The nucleotide sequence is TGTGCCAGCAGCCCCCGAGGAACTAATGAAAAACTGTTTTTT.